This TCR beta chain originates from a study of blood T cell repertoires in COVID-19. The data were produced by immunoSEQ multiplex PCR, yet TCRdb's version contains in-frame clones alone and is incomplete. The repertoire consists of 150,000 or so clones, with over 75% occurring once and the leading ten covering around 7%. Losses at the gene ends were 4 bases for V and 3 bases for J; bases not matched to a gene: 4. The CDR3 totals 14 residues. CDR1 and CDR2 (germline): SGHDT, YYEEEE. Participants spanned ages about 18 to 90 years and resided in 20 to 30 US areas. Sequencing was performed on PBMCs or T cells enriched from blood (not recorded which). This clonotype was sampled from a woman in her forties or fifties who had recovered from COVID-19. This chain connects TRBV5-6 to TRBJ2-7; 10 positions agree with TRBD1. In DNA form, the CDR3 reads TGTGCCAGCAGCCCCGGACAGGGGGGCTACGAGCAGTACTTC. The encoded protein is CASSPGQGGYEQYF.